Included here is one T cell receptor beta chain sequence, with context. What it binds is not known. Using immunoSEQ multiplex PCR, the repertoire was profiled, and TCRdb retains in-frame clones only, with some absent. The sample includes 3,100 or so clones, 80% to 90% of them seen just once. The data were obtained in a study of T cell repertoires in ileal Crohn's disease. Overall study: At postoperative colonoscopy, neoterminal ileum biopsies were taken as M6.

Study-wide results and caveats: The median delay to postoperative endoscopy was under nine months. Every patient over 26.8% clonality showed endoscopic recurrence.

Time point given: neoterminal ileum biopsy at postoperative endoscopy, about 6 months after surgery. Patients were adults with ileal or ileocolonic Crohn's disease needing resection. Trimming left V 2 bases short and J 6 bases short, with 10 bases between. Germline loops: CDR1 SGHVS, CDR2 FNYEAQ. This CDR3 is 13 amino acids long. V gene TRBV7-6 combines with J gene TRBJ1-1; D call uncertain. The receptor was derived from an adult with Crohn's disease. Material for sequencing was ileal tissue. CDR3 amino acids: CASSLSLLAEAFF. In nucleotides, the CDR3 is TGTGCCAGCAGCTTATCTCTATTGGCTGAAGCTTTCTTT.